The rows below give T cell receptor beta chains drawn from one sample of a study of T cell repertoires in cytomegalovirus infection. The antigens of these receptors remain unknown. TCRdb re-called the reads with MiXCR, one entry per CDR3 protein. Among around 360,000 distinct CDR3 sequences listed, nearly 35% were seen once. Here the sequenced sample was cultured PBMCs, taken from culture after CMV antigen stimulation. These receptors were collected from a human donor in good health (CMV status not recorded). Some clones in this sample may be carry-over from other donors' samples. Both conserved end residues are part of each CDR3. D genes are given only for firm matches. Expanded clones are given a class, and other clones once, few, many or no size at all.

V	J	length	size	D	DNA	CDR3
TRBV5-1	TRBJ2-7	15	once	TRBD2	TGCGCCAGCAGCTTTGGGACTAGGAACACCTACGAGCAGTACTTC	CASSFGTRNTYEQYF
TRBV12-3/TRBV12-4	TRBJ2-1	15	-	TRBD2	TGTGCCAGCAAACTAGCGGGAGGGCGGCACAATGAGCAGTTCTTC	CASKLAGGRHNEQFF
TRBV7-6	TRBJ2-7	17	few	-	TGTGCCAGCAGCTGGACAACGAGGATTCCTTTAGACTACGAGCAGTACTTC	CASSWTTRIPLDYEQYF
TRBV7-8	TRBJ2-7	15	-	-	TGTGCCAGCAGCTTAAGCCCGCCAAGCTCCTACGAGCAGTACTTC	CASSLSPPSSYEQYF
TRBV6-2/TRBV6-3	TRBJ2-7	15	-	TRBD2	TGTGCCAGCACCGTACGAGCGGGAGGGCCTTACGAGCAGTACTTC	CASTVRAGGPYEQYF
TRBV29-1	TRBJ2-7	17	-	TRBD2	TGCAGCGTTGAAGACGGACTAGCGGGGGGGCCGAACTACGAGCAGTACTTC	CSVEDGLAGGPNYEQYF
TRBV7-2	TRBJ2-7	16	few	TRBD2	TGTGCCAGCAGCTTAGATCGCGGGAGGGACCTCTACGAGCAGTACTTC	CASSLDRGRDLYEQYF
TRBV7-2	TRBJ1-3	17	few	-	TGTGCCAGCAGCCCACCTTCACACAGGGCCTCTGGAAACACCATATATTTT	CASSPPSHRASGNTIYF
TRBV11-2	TRBJ2-5	15	-	-	TGTGCCAGCAGCGACGGGCGCGGGGAGACTGGGACCCAGTACTTC	CASSDGRGETGTQYF
TRBV12-3/TRBV12-4	TRBJ2-1	15	few	-	TGTGCCAGCAGTCCGGGGGAGCGGGCTAACAATGAGCAGTTCTTC	CASSPGERANNEQFF
TRBV7-2	TRBJ2-7	14	many	TRBD2	TGTGCCAGCAGCCCGAGCGGGAGCCCCTACGAGCAGTACTTC	CASSPSGSPYEQYF
TRBV11-2	TRBJ2-7	15	few	-	TGTGCCAGCAGCTTATATCCCGGATTCTACTACGAGCAGTACTTC	CASSLYPGFYYEQYF
TRBV2	TRBJ2-1	14	-	-	TGTGCCAGCAAAGACTGGGCCTCCTACAATGAGCAGTTCTTC	CASKDWASYNEQFF
TRBV6-6	TRBJ1-1	12	few	-	TGTGCCAGCAGTTACCAACAGTCGGAAGCTTTCTTT	CASSYQQSEAFF
TRBV6-1	TRBJ2-3	15	-	-	TGTGCCAGCAGTGAAATTCGGCGGGGACTGAATACGCAGTATTTT	CASSEIRRGLNTQYF
TRBV7-3	TRBJ2-3	15	few	-	TGTGCCAGCAGCCTTGATCCCTACGACACAGATACGCAGTATTTT	CASSLDPYDTDTQYF
TRBV7-2	TRBJ1-1	13	many	-	TGTGCCAGCAGCACAGACAGCTACACTGAAGCTTTCTTT	CASSTDSYTEAFF
TRBV12-3/TRBV12-4	TRBJ1-2	14	-	-	TGTGCCAGCAGGCCCGCAGGGCTCCCTTACGACTACACCTTC	CASRPAGLPYDYTF
TRBV28	TRBJ1-4	14	few	-	TGTGCCAGCAGTGGGGAAGGGTATAATGAAAAACTGTTTTTT	CASSGEGYNEKLFF
TRBV12-5	TRBJ2-5	13	few	-	TGTGCTAGTGGTTTGGTGATCCAAGAGACCCAGTACTTC	CASGLVIQETQYF
TRBV14	TRBJ2-1	17	-	TRBD2	TGTGCCAGCAGCCCCAATAGCGGGAGGGCCGATTACAATGAGCAGTTCTTC	CASSPNSGRADYNEQFF
TRBV6-2/TRBV6-3	TRBJ1-2	14	few	-	TGTGCCAGCACTAACGACAGGCGATTCTATGGCTACACCTTC	CASTNDRRFYGYTF
TRBV6-5	TRBJ2-1	17	-	TRBD2	TGTGCCAGCAGTTTACTAGCGGGAGGATCGGGTTACAATGAGCAGTTCTTC	CASSLLAGGSGYNEQFF
TRBV19	TRBJ1-5	15	many	-	TGTGCCAGTAGTAGGACAGAAGATAGCAATCAGCCCCAGCATTTT	CASSRTEDSNQPQHF
TRBV4-2	TRBJ2-5	15	-	-	TGTGCCAGCAGCCAGGCGGGACAGTACCAAGAGACCCAGTACTTC	CASSQAGQYQETQYF
TRBV28	TRBJ2-5	20	few	TRBD2	TGTGCCAGCAGCCTTATGGGCCAAACAGCGGTAGGACGGGAGGGGGAGACCCAGTACTTC	CASSLMGQTAVGREGETQYF
TRBV7-6	TRBJ2-2	14	-	-	TGTGCCAGCAGCTTAGCGCGGATTTCGGAGGAGCTGTTTTTT	CASSLARISEELFF
TRBV12-3/TRBV12-4	TRBJ2-5	15	-	TRBD2	TGTGCCAGCAGTTTAGCGGGAGGGCCCCAAGAGACCCAGTACTTC	CASSLAGGPQETQYF
TRBV11-2	TRBJ2-3	17	few	TRBD2	TGTGCCAGCAGCTTAAGCCGGACTAGCTCGTACACAGATACGCAGTATTTT	CASSLSRTSSYTDTQYF
TRBV28	TRBJ1-4	14	-	TRBD1	TGTGCCAGCGGTAGGGACAGAACTAATGAAAAACTGTTTTTT	CASGRDRTNEKLFF
TRBV6-6	TRBJ1-5	12	few	-	TGTGCCAGCAGTCCCTTAAGTCAGCCCCAGCATTTT	CASSPLSQPQHF
TRBV6-6	TRBJ2-5	14	-	TRBD2	TGTGCCAGCAGTTATCTCGCGGGAGAAGAGACCCAGTACTTC	CASSYLAGEETQYF
TRBV7-2	TRBJ2-2	15	many	-	TGTGCCAGCAGCTTAGTACATAGGGCGGCCGGGGAGCTGTTTTTT	CASSLVHRAAGELFF
TRBV2	TRBJ1-1	12	-	-	TGTGCCAGCAGTATCATGAACACTGAAGCTTTCTTT	CASSIMNTEAFF
TRBV5-6	TRBJ1-1	15	few	TRBD1	TGTGCCAGCAGCGGAGGGACAGGAAGGAACACTGAAGCTTTCTTT	CASSGGTGRNTEAFF
TRBV7-2	TRBJ1-6	17	many	-	TGTGCCAGCAGCCCCTTTGTTGTTCGACGTAATAATTCACCCCTCCACTTT	CASSPFVVRRNNSPLHF
TRBV19	TRBJ2-1	16	-	TRBD2	TGTGCCAGTAGTATAGTTCCCGGACTAGCGGGAGTTGAGCAGTTCTTC	CASSIVPGLAGVEQFF
TRBV6-6	TRBJ2-7	15	-	TRBD2	TGTGCCAGCAGTTACTCGAGACTAGCGGGAGACGAGCAGTACTTC	CASSYSRLAGDEQYF
TRBV7-2	TRBJ2-3	14	few	-	TGTGCCAGCAGTTTTGACAGGCCCACAGATACGCAGTATTTT	CASSFDRPTDTQYF